Listed below are T cell receptor beta chains from one sample, sequenced in a study of response to subunit inactivated influenza vaccine. Using its own MiXCR run on the RT-PCR reads, TCRdb lists one record per CDR3 protein. The sample contains 450,000 to 700,000 distinct CDR3 sequences, 13% to 15% of which appear only once. The sample was PBMCs from blood, taken 11 to 12 days after vaccination. The receptors derive from a man aged 50-59 years who received an inactivated influenza vaccine. CDR3s leave out the opening cysteine and the closing phenylalanine or tryptophan.

v_call cdr3_aa
TRBV29-1 SVVEGGNNQPQH
TRBV12-3/TRBV12-4 ASSLRGQGEAF
TRBV12-3/TRBV12-4 ASSHPDSNQPQH
TRBV5-6 ASSFSQGPYNEQF
TRBV5-1 ASSPSAVTYNEQF
TRBV20-1 SARGTSGRAVETQY
TRBV12-3/TRBV12-4 ASSSLGYQPQH
TRBV14 ASSQRQTNTEAF
TRBV20-1 SANRDRDTGELF
TRBV5-1 ASSDGSTGELF
TRBV4-3 ASSQVAGSAYEQY
TRBV4-3 ASSQGGRTEAF
TRBV5-1 ASSPVGVDTEAF
TRBV28 ASSWGTYEQY
TRBV9 ASSVRMAGELF
TRBV5-1 ASSPDSGLYNEQF
TRBV27 ASRYYSYNSPLH
TRBV20-1 SAMTTSGSTEQY
TRBV5-1 ASSRETGYEQY
TRBV6-1 ASGPDRVYEQY
TRBV29-1 SVPAPTGDGNIQY
TRBV6-2/TRBV6-3 ASSPGLATRRGNEQF
TRBV5-6 ASSVGLAGDRSYNEQF
TRBV7-2 ASSLGTGGYNEHF
TRBV6-2/TRBV6-3 ASSYGTGADTQY
TRBV5-1 ASSVGTVIMNTEAF
TRBV18 ASSEPGTFYEQY
TRBV20-1 SAQQGAWETQY
TRBV7-6 ASSSRGGLDTQY
TRBV11-1 ASSLSGYVGVRIDEKLF
TRBV12-3/TRBV12-4 ASSFTGTSPLEQF
TRBV20-1 SARSVTSGNNEQF
TRBV7-8 ASSQSNRALGETQY
TRBV20-1 SARDRRRTGELF
TRBV20-1 SARGSFRYNEQF
TRBV20-1 SARSPGGLGYNEQF
TRBV6-5 ASSYREGYEQY
TRBV20-1 SAKISGGLAQY
TRBV12-3/TRBV12-4 ASSNSGVSGNEQF
TRBV28 ASSQGFGTDTQY
TRBV9 ASSVITGGATEQF
TRBV6-5 ASSYSPDYGYT
TRBV20-1 SARTSGRAYEQY
TRBV7-2 ASSSRRTLPQY
TRBV5-1 ASTEAPGRDTQY
TRBV6-1 AILPGQGRTDTQY
TRBV7-2 ASSLVASWFPGTWKF
TRBV7-9 ASSPRQASNTEAF
TRBV5-1 ASSLADYGDTQY
TRBV18 ASSSRRGNQPQH
TRBV28 ASLDRSYTDTQY
TRBV10-3 ATRTGSGETQY
TRBV6-2/TRBV6-3 ASSRDSGANVLT
TRBV6-5 ASSSLILGLYEQY
TRBV28 ASCAGTGCPSGYT
TRBV20-1 SAPGTVRDTGELF
TRBV20-1 SASHRSGQETQY